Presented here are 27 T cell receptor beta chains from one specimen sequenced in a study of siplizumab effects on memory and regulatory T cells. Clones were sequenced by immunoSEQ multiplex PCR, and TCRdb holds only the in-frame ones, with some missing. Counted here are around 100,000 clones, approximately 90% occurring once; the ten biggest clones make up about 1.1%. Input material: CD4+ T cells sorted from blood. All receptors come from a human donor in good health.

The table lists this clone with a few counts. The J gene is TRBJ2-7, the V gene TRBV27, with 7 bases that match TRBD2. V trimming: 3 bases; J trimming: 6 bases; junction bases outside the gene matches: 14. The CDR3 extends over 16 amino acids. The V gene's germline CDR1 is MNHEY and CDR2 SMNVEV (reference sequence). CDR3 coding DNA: TGTGCCAGCAGTTTGAAGAGTCCCCGGGGGACTACCGAGCAGTACTTC. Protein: CASSLKSPRGTTEQYF.

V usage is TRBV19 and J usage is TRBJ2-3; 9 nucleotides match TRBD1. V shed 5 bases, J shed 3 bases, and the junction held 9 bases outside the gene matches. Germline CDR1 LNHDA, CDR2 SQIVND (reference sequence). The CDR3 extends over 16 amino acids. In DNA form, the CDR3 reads TGTGCCAGTAGTGTAGGTTACGGACAGGGGACAGATACGCAGTATTTT. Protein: CASSVGYGQGTDTQYF.

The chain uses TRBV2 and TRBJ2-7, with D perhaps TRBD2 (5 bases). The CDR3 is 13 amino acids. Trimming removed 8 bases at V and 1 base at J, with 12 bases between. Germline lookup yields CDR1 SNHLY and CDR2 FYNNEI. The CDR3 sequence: CASVGISSYEQYF. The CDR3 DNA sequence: TGTGCCAGCGTCGGGATTTCTTCCTACGAGCAGTACTTC.

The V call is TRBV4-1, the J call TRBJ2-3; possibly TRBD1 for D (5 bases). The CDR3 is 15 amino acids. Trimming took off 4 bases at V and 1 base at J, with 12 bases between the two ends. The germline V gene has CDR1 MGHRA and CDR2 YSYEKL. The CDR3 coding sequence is TGCGCCAGCAGCCTAGAGGAGACAGGCACAGATACGCAGTATTTT. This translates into CASSLEETGTDTQYF.

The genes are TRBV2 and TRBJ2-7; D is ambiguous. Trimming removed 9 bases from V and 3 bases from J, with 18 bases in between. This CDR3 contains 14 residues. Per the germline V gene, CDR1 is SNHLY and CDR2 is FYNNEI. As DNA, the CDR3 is TGTGCCAGGGGATACGGGCGGAACAACTACGAGCAGTACTTC. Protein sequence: CARGYGRNNYEQYF.

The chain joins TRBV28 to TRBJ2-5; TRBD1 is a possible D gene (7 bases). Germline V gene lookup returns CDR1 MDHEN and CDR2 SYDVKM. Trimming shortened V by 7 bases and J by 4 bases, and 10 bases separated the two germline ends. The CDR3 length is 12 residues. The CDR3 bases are TGTGCCAGCACCAGGGGGGTAGAGACCCAGTACTTC. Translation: CASTRGVETQYF.

CDR3 region: CASSFFSLRLWVYGYTF. Here the CDR3 DNA reads TGTGCCAGCAGCTTTTTTTCGTTACGGCTTTGGGTCTATGGCTACACCTTC. The chain couples TRBV5-4 to TRBJ1-2; unclear D gene. The CDR3 consists of 17 residues. The V and J ends lost 2 bases and 4 bases respectively, with 21 bases between them. Germline values: CDR1 SGHNT, CDR2 YYREEE (reference sequence).

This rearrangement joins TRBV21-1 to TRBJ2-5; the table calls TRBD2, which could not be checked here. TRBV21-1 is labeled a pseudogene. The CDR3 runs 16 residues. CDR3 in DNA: TGTGCCAGCAGCAAAGCCAGCGGGAGGGCCAGAGAGACCCAGTACTTC. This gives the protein CASSKASGRARETQYF.

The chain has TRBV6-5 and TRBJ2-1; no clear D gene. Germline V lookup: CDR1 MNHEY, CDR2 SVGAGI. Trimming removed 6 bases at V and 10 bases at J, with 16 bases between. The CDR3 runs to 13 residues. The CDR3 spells CASSRGRSGEQFF. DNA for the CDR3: TGTGCCAGCAGCCGCGGCCGTTCCGGGGAGCAGTTCTTC.

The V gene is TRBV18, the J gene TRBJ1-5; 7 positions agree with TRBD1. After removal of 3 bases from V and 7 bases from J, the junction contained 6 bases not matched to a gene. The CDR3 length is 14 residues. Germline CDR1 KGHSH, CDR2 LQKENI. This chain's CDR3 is CASSPKGAGQPQHF. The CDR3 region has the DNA TGTGCCAGCTCACCCAAGGGGGCGGGACAGCCCCAGCATTTT.

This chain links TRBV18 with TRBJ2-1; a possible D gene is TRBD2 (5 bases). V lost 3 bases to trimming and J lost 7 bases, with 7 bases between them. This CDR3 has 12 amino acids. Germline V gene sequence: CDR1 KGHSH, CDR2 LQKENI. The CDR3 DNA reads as TGTGCCAGCTCACCGTTAGCGAATGAGCAGTTCTTC. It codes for CASSPLANEQFF.

The CDR3 DNA sequence: TGTGCCAGCAGCCCGGGACGTAGCACAGATACGCAGTATTTT. Translated, it gives CASSPGRSTDTQYF. The chain uses TRBV7-3 and TRBJ2-3; D is perhaps TRBD1 or TRBD2 (5 bases each). Per germline, CDR1 SGHTA and CDR2 FQGTGA. Trimming removed 5 bases at V and 0 bases at J, with 9 bases between. The CDR3 sequence is 14 residues long.

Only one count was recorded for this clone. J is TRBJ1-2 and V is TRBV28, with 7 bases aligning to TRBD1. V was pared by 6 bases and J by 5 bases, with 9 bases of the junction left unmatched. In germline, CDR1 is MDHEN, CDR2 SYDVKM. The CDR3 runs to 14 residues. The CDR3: CASRYTGQRYGYTF. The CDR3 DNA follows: TGTGCCAGCAGGTACACGGGACAGAGGTATGGCTACACCTTC.

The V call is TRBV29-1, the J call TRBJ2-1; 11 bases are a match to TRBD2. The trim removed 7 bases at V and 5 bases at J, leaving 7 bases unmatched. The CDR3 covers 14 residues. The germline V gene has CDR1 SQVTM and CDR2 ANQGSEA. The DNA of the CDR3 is TGCAGCGGCATAGCGGGAGGGCCGCACAATGAGCAGTTCTTC. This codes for CSGIAGGPHNEQFF.

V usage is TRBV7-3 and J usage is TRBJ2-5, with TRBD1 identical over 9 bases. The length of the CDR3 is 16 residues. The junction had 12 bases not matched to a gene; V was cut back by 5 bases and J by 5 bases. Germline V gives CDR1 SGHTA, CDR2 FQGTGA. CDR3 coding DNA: TGTGCCAGCAGCCCCCAGGGACAGGGAAAGTTGGAGACCCAGTACTTC. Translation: CASSPQGQGKLETQYF.

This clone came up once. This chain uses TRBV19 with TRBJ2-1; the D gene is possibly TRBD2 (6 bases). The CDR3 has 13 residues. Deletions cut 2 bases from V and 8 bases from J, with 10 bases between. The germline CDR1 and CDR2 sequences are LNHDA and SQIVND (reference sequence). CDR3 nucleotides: TGTGCCAGTAGTATACTAGCGCGCGATGAGCAGTTCTTC. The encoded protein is CASSILARDEQFF. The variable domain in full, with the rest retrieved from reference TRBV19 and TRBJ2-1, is DGGITQSPKYLFRKEGQNVTLSCEQNLNHDAMYWYRQDPGQGLRLIYYSQIVNDFQKGDIAEGYSVSREKKESFPLTVTSAQKNPTAFYLCASSILARDEQFFGPGTRLTVL.

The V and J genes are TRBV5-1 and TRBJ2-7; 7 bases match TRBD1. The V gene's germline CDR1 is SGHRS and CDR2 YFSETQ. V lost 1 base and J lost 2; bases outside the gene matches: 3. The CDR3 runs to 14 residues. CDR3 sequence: CASSLTGVAYEQYF. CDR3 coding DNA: TGCGCCAGCAGCTTGACAGGGGTGGCCTACGAGCAGTACTTC.

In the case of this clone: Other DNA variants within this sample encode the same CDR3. CDR3 sequence: CASSLTTDTQYF. Written as DNA, the CDR3 is TGCGCCAGCAGCCTTACAACAGATACGCAGTATTTT. The chain has TRBV5-1 and TRBJ2-3; D is unresolved. CDR1 SGHRS and CDR2 YFSETQ come from the germline V gene. The germline V and J ends were trimmed by 4 bases and 3 bases, with 6 bases remaining between them. The CDR3 loop spans 12 amino acids.

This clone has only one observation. CDR3 residues: CASSLGSTVHSAQYF. The CDR3 DNA reads TGTGCCAGCAGCTTAGGATCGACAGTGCATTCGGCCCAGTACTTC. V usage is TRBV7-2 and J usage is TRBJ2-5; D might be TRBD1 (5 bases). The CDR3 contains 15 residues. Germline V gene sequence: CDR1 SGHTA, CDR2 FQGNSA. Trimming cost V 1 base and J 9 bases, with 18 bases left between them.

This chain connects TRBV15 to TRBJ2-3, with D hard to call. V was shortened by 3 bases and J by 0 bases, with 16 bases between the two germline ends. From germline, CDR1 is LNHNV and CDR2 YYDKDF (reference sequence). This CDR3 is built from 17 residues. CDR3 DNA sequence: TGTGCCACCAGCAGGTACCAACCAGACCCCAGCACAGATACGCAGTATTTT. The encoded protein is CATSRYQPDPSTDTQYF. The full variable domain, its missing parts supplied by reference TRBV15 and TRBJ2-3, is DAMVIQNPRYQVTQFGKPVTLSCSQTLNHNVMYWYQQKSSQAPKLLFHYYDKDFNNEADTPDNFQSRRPNTSFCFLDIRSPGLGDTAMYLCATSRYQPDPSTDTQYFGPGTRLTVL.

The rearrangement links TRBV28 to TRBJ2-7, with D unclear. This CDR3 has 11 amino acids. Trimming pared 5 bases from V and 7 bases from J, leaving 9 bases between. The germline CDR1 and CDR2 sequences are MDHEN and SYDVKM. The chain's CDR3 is CASSGGWEQYF. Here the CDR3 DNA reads TGTGCCAGCAGTGGTGGTTGGGAGCAGTACTTC. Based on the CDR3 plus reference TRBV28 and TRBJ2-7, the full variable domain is DVKVTQSSRYLVKRTGEKVFLECVQDMDHENMFWYRQDPGLGLRLIYFSYDVKMKEKGDIPEGYSVSREKKERFSLILESASTNQTSMYLCASSGGWEQYFGPGTRLTVT.

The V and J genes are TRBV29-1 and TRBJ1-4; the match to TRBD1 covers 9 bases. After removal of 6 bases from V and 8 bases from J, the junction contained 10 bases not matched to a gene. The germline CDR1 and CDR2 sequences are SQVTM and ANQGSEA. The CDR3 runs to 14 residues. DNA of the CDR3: TGCAGCGTCCGGATGGGGACAGGGAAAGAAAAACTGTTTTTT. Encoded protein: CSVRMGTGKEKLFF. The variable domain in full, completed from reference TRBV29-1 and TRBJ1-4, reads SAVISQKPSRDICQRGTSLTIQCQVDSQVTMMFWYRQQPGQSLTLIATANQGSEATYESGFVIDKFPISRPNLTFSTLTVSNMSPEDSSIYLCSVRMGTGKEKLFFGSGTQLSVL.

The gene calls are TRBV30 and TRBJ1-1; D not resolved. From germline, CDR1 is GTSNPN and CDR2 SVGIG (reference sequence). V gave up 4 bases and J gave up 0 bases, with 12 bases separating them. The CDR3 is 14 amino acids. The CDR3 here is CAWTRVQLNTEAFF. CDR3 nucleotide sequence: TGTGCCTGGACAAGGGTACAGTTGAACACTGAAGCTTTCTTT. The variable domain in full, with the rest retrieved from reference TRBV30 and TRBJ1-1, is SQTIHQWPATLVQPVGSPLSLECTVEGTSNPNLYWYRQAAGRGLQLLFYSVGIGQISSEVPQNLSASRPQDRQFILSSKKLLLSDSGFYLCAWTRVQLNTEAFFGQGTRLTVV.

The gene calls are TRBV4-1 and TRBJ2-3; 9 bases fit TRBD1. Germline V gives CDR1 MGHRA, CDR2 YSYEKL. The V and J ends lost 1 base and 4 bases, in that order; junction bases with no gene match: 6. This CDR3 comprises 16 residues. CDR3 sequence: CASSQAGTGLADTQYF. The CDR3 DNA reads TGCGCCAGCAGCCAAGCCGGGACAGGGCTAGCAGATACGCAGTATTTT.

The CDR3 region is CASSYHRVRSTGELFF. In DNA form, the CDR3 reads TGTGCCAGCAGCTACCACAGGGTTCGGAGCACCGGGGAGCTGTTTTTT. The chain uses TRBV7-3 and TRBJ2-2; tentative D call: TRBD1 (6 bases). The V and J ends lost 4 bases and 4 bases respectively, with 16 bases between them. This CDR3 region has 16 residues. Germline-derived CDR1 and CDR2 are SGHTA and FQGTGA. Drawing the rest from reference TRBV7-3 and TRBJ2-2, the complete variable domain is GAGVSQTPSNKVTEKGKYVELRCDPISGHTALYWYRQSLGQGPEFLIYFQGTGAADDSGLPNDRFFAVRPEGSVSTLKIQRTERGDSAVYLCASSYHRVRSTGELFFGEGSRLTVL.

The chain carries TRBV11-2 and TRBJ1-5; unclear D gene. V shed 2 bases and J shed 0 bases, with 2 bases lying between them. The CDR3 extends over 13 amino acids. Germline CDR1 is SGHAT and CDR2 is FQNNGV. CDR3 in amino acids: CASSLNSNQPQHF. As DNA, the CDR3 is TGTGCCAGCAGCTTAAATAGCAATCAGCCCCAGCATTTT.

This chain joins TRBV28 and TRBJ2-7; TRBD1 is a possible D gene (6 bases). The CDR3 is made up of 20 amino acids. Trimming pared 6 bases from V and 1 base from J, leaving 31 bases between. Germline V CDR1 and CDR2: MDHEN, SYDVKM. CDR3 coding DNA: TGTGCCAGCAGAACTCATGTCCGGGACACACTCAAAGCGATGTCCTACGAGCAGTACTTC. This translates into CASRTHVRDTLKAMSYEQYF.